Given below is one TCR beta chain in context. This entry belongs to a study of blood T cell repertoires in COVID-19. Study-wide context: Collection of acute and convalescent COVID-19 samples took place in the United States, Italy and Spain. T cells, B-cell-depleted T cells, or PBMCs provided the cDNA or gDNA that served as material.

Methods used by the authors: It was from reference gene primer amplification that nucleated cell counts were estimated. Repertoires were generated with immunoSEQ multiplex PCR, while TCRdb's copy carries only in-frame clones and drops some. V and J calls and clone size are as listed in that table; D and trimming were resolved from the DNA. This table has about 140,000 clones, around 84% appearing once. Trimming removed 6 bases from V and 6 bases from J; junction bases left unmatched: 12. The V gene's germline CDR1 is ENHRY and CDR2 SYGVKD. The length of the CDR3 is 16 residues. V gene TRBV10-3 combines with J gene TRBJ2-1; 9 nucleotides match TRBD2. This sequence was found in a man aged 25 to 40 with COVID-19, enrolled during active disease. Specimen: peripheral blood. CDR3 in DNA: TGTGCCATCAGCCCCTTGGGTAGCGGGAGCCTCAATGAGCAGTTCTTC. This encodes CAISPLGSGSLNEQFF.